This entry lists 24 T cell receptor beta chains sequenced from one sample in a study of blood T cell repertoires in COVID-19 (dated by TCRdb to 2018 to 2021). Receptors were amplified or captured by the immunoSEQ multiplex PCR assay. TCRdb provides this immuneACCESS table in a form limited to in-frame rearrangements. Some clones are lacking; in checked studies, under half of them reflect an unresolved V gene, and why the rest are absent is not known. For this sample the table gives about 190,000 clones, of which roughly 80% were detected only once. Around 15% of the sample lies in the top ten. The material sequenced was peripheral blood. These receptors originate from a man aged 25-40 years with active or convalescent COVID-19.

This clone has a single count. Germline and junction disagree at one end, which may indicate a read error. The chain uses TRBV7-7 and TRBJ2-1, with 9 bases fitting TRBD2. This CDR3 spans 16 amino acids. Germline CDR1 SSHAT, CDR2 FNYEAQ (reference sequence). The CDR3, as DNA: TGTGCTAGCAGTCCATTAGCGGGAGCAGGGGACAATGAGCAGTTCTTC. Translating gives CASSPLAGAGDNEQFF.

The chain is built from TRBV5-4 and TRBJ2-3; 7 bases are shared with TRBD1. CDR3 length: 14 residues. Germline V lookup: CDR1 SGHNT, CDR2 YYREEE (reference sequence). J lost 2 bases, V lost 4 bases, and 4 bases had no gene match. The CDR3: CASSRDRNTDTQYF. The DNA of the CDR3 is TGTGCCAGCAGCCGGGACAGAAACACAGATACGCAGTATTTT.

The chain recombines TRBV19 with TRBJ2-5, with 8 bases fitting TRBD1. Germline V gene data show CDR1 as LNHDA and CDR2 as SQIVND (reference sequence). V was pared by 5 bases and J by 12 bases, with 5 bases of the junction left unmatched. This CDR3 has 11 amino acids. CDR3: CASSSGQGEYF. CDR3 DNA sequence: TGTGCCAGTAGTTCCGGACAGGGAGAGTACTTC.

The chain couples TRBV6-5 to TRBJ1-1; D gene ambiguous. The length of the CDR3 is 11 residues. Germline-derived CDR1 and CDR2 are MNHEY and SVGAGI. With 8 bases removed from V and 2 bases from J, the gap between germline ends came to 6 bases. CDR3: CASRSNTEAFF. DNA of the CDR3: TGTGCCAGCCGGAGTAACACTGAAGCTTTCTTT.

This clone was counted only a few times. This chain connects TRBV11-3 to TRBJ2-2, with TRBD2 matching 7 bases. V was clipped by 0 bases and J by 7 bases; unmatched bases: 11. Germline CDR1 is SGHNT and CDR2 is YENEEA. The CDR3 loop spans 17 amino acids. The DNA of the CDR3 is TGTGCCAGCAGCTTAGATCAAGGCCTAGCGGCCAGCGGGGAGCTGTTTTTT. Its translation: CASSLDQGLAASGELFF.

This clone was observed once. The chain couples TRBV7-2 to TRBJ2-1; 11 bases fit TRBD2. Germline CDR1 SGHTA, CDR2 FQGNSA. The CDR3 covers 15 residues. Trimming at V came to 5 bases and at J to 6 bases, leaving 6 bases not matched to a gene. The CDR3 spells CASSPTSGIPNEQFF. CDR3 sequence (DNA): TGTGCCAGCAGCCCGACTAGCGGGATACCCAATGAGCAGTTCTTC.

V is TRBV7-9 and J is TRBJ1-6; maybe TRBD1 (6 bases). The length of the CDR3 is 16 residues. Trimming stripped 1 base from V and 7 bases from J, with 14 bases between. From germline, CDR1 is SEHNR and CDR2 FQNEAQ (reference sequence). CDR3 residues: CASSLVQGSLNSPLHF. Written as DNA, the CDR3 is TGTGCCAGCAGCTTAGTACAGGGCTCATTAAATTCACCCCTCCACTTT. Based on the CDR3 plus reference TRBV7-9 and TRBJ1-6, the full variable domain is DTGVSQNPRHKITKRGQNVTFRCDPISEHNRLYWYRQTLGQGPEFLTYFQNEAQLEKSRLLSDRFSAERPKGSFSTLEIQRTEQGDSAMYLCASSLVQGSLNSPLHFGNGTRLTVT.

The CDR3 sequence: CASATGQTSSYTF. In DNA form, the CDR3 reads TGTGCCAGCGCGACTGGACAGACGTCTAGCTACACCTTC. This chain joins TRBV12-3 or TRBV12-4 and TRBJ1-2; D may be TRBD1 (6 bases). The CDR3 runs to 13 residues. V lost 8 bases to trimming and J lost 9 bases, with 19 bases between them.

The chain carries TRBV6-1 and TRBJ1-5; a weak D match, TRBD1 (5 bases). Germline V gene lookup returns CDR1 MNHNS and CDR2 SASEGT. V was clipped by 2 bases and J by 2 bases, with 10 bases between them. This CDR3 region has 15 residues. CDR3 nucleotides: TGTGCCAGCAGTGAACCCAGGGCCGGCAATCAGCCCCAGCATTTT. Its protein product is CASSEPRAGNQPQHF.

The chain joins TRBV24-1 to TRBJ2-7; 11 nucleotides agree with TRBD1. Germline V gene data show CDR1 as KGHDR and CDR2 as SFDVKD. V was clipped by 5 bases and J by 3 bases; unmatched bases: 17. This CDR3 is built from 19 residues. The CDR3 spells CATSGLGTGGRDRSYEQYF. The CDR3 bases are TGTGCCACCAGTGGCCTAGGGACAGGGGGAAGGGACCGCAGCTACGAGCAGTACTTC.

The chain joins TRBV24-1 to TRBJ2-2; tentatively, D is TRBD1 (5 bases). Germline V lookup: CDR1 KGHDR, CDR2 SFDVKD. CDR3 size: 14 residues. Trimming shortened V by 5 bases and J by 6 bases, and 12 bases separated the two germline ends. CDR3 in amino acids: CATSGNRPAGELFF. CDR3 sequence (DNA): TGTGCCACCAGTGGGAACAGGCCGGCCGGGGAGCTGTTTTTT.

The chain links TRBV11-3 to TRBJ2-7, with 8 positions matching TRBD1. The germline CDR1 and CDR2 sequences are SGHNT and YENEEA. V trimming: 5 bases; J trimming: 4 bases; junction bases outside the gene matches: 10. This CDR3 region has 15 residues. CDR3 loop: CASSPPNRGTYEQYF. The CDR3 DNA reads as TGTGCCAGCAGCCCTCCTAACAGGGGGACATACGAGCAGTACTTC.

The CDR3 DNA reads TGTGCCAGTAGTTCGAGTGGACTAGCGGGAGGCACAGATACGCAGTATTTT. Residues: CASSSSGLAGGTDTQYF. V is TRBV19 and J is TRBJ2-3, with 13 bases fitting TRBD2. This CDR3 contains 17 residues. Germline V CDR1 and CDR2: LNHDA, SQIVND (reference sequence). The trim removed 5 bases at V and 1 base at J, leaving 6 bases unmatched.

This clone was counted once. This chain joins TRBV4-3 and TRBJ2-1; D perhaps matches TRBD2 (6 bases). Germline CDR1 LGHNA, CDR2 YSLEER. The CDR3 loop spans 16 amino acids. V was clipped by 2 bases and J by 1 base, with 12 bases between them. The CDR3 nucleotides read TGCGCCAGCAGCCAACTTAGCGGAGGGTCCTACAATGAGCAGTTCTTC. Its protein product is CASSQLSGGSYNEQFF.

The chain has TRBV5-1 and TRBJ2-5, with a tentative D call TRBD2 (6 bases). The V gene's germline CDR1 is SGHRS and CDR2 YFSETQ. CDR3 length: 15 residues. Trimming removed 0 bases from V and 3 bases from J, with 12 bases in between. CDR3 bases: TGCGCCAGCAGCTTGGCCGGGGGATCTAAAGAGACCCAGTACTTC. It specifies CASSLAGGSKETQYF.

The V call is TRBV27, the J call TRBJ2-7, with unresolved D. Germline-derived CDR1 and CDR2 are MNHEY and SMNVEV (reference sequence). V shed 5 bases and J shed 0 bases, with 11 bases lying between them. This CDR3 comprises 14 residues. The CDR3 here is CASSPRRSSYEQYV. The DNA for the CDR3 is TGTGCCAGCAGTCCCCGTAGGAGCTCCTACGAGCAGTACGTC.

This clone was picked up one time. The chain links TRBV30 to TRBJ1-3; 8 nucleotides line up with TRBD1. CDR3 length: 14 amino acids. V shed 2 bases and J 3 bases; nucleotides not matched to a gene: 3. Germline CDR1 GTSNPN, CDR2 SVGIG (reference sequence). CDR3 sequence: CAWSHGQGGNTIYF. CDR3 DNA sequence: TGTGCCTGGAGTCACGGACAGGGTGGAAACACCATATATTTT.

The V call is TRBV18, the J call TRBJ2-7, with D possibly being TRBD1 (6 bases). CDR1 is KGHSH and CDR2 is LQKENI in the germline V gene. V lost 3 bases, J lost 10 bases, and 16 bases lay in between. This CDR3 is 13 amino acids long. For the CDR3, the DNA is TGTGCCAGCTCACCTAAGGACAGTGGGGCACAGTACGTC. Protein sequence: CASSPKDSGAQYV.

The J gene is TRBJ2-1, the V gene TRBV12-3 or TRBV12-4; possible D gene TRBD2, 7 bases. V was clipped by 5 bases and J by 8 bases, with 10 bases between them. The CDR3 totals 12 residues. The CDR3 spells CASSGRGYEQFF. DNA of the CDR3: TGTGCCAGCAGTGGGAGGGGGTATGAGCAGTTCTTC.

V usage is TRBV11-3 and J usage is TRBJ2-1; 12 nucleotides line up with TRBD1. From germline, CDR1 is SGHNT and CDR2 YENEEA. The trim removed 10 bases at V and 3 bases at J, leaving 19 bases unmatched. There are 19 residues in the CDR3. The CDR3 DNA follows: TGTGCCATAGGATCCGGGACAGGGGGCCAGGGCGGGCTCTACAATGAGCAGTTCTTC. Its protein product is CAIGSGTGGQGGLYNEQFF.

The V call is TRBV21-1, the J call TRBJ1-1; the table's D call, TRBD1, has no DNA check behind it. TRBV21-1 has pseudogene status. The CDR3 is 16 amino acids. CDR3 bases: TGTGCCAGCAGCCATAACAACGACGGAACAGGAGCTGAAGCTTTCTTT. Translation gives CASSHNNDGTGAEAFF.

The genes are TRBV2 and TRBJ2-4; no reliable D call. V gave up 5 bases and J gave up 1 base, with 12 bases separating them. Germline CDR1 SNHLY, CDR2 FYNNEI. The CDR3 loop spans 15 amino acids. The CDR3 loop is CASSLSSVAKNIQYF. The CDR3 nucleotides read TGTGCCAGCAGTTTATCCTCCGTCGCCAAAAACATTCAGTACTTC.

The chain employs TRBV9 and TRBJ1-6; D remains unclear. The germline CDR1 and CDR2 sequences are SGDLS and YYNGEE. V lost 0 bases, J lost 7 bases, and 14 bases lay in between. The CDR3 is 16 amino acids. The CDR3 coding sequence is TGTGCCAGCAGCGTAGACCCGGAGAATCGAAATTCACCCCTCCACTTT. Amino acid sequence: CASSVDPENRNSPLHF.

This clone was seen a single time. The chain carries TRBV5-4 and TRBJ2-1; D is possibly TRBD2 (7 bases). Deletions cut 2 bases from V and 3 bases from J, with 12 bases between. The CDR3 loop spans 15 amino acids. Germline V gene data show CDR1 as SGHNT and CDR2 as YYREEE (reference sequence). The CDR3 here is CASSLRGGDYNEQFF. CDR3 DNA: TGTGCCAGCAGCTTAAGGGGGGGAGACTACAATGAGCAGTTCTTC. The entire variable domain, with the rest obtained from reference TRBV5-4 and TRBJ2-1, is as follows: ETGVTQSPTHLIKTRGQQVTLRCSSQSGHNTVSWYQQALGQGPQFIFQYYREEENGRGNFPPRFSGLQFPNYSSELNVNALELDDSALYLCASSLRGGDYNEQFFGPGTRLTVL.